Described below is a single T cell receptor (beta chain) sequence and its context. Its antigen is currently unknown. This sample is drawn from a study of shared clonotypes between healthy human individuals. Study results and caveats: For naive CD4 cells, 4% to 5% of clonotypes were shared across a handful of donors. Larger estimated richness was generally seen in naive subsets than in memory subsets.

Terminally differentiated effector memory CD45RA+ cells were excluded by CCR7 positive selection of CD45RO-negative cells. The material for each subset, its genomic DNA, was split evenly across several immunoSEQ plates. Using immunoSEQ multiplex PCR, the repertoire was profiled, and TCRdb retains in-frame clones only, with some absent. Of millions of clones listed, approximately 94% are singletons. Germline CDR1 MDHEN, CDR2 SYDVKM. The CDR3 extends over 14 amino acids. V was clipped by 4 bases and J by 8 bases, with 17 bases between them. This chain joins TRBV28 and TRBJ1-2; TRBD1 might be the D (6 bases). The sample comprised naive CD8+ T cells from PBMCs. This sequence originates from a man younger than 30 in good health. Some clones in this sample may be carry-over from other donors' samples. CDR3 amino acids: CASSWAGASEGYTF. The CDR3 DNA sequence: TGTGCCAGCAGTTGGGCGGGGGCCTCGGAAGGCTACACCTTC.